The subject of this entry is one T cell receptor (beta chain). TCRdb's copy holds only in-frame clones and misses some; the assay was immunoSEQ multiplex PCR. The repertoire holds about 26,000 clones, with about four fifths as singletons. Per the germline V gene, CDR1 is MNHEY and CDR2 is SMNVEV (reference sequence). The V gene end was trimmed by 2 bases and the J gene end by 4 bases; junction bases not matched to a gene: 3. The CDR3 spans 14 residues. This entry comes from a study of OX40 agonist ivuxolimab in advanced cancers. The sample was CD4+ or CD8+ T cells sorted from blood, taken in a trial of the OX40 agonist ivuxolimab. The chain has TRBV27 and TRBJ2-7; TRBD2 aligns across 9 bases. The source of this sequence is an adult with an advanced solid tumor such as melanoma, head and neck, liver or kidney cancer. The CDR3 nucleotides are TGTGCCAGCAGTTTAGCGGGAGGGCCATACGAGCAGTACTTC. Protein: CASSLAGGPYEQYF.